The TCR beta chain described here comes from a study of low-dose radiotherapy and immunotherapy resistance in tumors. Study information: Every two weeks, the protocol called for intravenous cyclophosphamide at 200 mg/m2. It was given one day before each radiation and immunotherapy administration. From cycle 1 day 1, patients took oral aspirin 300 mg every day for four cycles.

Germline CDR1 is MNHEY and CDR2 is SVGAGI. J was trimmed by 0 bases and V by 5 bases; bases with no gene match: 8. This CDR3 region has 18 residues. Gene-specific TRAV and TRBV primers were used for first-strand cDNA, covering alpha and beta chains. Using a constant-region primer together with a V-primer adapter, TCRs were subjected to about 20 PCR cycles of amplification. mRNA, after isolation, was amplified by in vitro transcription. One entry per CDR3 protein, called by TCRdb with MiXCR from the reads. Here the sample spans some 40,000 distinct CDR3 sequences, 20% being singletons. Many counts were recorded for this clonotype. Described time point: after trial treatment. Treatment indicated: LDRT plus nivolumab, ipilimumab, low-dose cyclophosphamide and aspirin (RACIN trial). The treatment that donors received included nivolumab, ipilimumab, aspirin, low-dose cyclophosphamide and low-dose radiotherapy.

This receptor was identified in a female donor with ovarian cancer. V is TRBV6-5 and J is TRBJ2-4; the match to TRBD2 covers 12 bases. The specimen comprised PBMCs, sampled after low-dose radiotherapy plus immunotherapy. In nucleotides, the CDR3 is TGTGCCAGCAGTCGACTAGCGGGAGACGTAGGAGCCAAAAACATTCAGTACTTC. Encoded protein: CASSRLAGDVGAKNIQYF.